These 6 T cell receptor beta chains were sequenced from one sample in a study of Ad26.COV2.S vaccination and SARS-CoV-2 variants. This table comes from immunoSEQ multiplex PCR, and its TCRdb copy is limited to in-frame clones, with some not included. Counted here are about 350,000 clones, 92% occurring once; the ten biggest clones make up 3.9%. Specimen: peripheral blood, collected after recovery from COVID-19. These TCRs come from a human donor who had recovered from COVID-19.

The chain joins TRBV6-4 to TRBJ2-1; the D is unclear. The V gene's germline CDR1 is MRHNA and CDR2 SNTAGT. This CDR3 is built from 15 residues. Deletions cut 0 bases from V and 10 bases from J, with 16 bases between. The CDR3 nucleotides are TGTGCCAGCAGTGACTCCCCTCTTTGGACCGGGGAGCAGTTCTTC. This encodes CASSDSPLWTGEQFF.

The DNA of the CDR3 is TGTGCCAGCATCACCGGGACAGACTATGGCTACACCTTC. It encodes CASITGTDYGYTF. The gene calls are TRBV7-9 and TRBJ1-2; TRBD1 agrees at 7 bases. Germline V gene lookup returns CDR1 SEHNR and CDR2 FQNEAQ (reference sequence). The junction had 5 bases not matched to a gene; V was cut back by 7 bases and J by 3 bases. The CDR3 runs to 13 residues.

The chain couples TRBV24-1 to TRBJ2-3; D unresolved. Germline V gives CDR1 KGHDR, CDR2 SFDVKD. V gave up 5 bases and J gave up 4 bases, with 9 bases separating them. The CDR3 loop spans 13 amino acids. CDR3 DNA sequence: TGTGCCACCAGTGGTTTAACCGCAGATACGCAGTATTTT. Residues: CATSGLTADTQYF.

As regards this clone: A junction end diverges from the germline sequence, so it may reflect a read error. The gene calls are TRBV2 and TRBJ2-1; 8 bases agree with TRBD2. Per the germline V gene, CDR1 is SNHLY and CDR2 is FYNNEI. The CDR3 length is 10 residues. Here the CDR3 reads CASRGGPGVF. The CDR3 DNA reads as TGTGCCAGTCGCGGGGGGCCAGGGGTCTTC. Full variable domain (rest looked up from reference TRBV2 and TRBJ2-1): EPEVTQTPSHQVTQMGQEVILRCVPISNHLYFYWYRQILGQKVEFLVSFYNNEISEKSEIFDDQFSVERPDGSNFTLKIRSTKLEDSAMYFCASRGGPGVFGPGTRLTVL.

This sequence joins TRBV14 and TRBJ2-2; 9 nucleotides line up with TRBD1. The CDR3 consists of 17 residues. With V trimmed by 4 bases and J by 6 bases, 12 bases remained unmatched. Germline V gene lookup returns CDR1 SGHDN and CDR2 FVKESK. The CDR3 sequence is CASSRHNRGRSAGELFF. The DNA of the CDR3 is TGTGCCAGCAGCCGACACAACAGGGGGCGATCGGCCGGGGAGCTGTTTTTT.

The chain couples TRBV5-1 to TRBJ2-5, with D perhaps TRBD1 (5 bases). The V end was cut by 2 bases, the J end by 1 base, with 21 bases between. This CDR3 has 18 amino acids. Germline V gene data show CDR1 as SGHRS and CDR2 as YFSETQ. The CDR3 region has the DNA TGCGCCAGCAGCTTCCCTACCGACAGTCTCCGAAGCCAAGAGACCCAGTACTTC. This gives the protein CASSFPTDSLRSQETQYF.